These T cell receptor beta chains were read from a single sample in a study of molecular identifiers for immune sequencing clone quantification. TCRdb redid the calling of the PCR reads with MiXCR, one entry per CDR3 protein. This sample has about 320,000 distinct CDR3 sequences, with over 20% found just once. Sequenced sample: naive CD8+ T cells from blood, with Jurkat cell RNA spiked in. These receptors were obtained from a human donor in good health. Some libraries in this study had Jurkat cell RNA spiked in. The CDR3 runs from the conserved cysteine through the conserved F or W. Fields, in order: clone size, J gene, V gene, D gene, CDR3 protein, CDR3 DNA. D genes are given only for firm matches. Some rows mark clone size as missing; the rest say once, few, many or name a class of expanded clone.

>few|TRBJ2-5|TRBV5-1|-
CASSFRLRDLQETQYF
TGCGCCAGCAGCTTTAGACTTAGGGACCTCCAAGAGACCCAGTACTTC
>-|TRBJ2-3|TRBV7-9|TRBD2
CASSLGLAYLPSTDTQYF
TGTGCCAGCAGCCTGGGACTAGCGTACCTACCTAGCACAGATACGCAGTATTTT
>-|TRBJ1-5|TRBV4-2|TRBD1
CASPRYADRVNMVDQPRHF
TGTGCCAGCCCCCGTTACGCGGACAGGGTGAATATGGTTGATCAGCCCCGGCATTTT
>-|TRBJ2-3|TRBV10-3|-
CAINTQGTDTQYF
TGTGCCATAAACACTCAGGGCACAGATACGCAGTATTTT
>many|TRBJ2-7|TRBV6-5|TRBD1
CASSLSGQGYEQYF
TGTGCCAGCAGTCTCTCGGGACAGGGCTACGAGCAGTACTTC
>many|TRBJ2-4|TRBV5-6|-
CASSLSAGSFAKNIQYF
TGTGCCAGCAGCTTGTCTGCGGGGAGTTTCGCCAAAAACATTCAGTACTTC
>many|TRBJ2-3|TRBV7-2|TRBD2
CASSSWTSGYTDTQYF
TGTGCCAGCAGCTCCTGGACTAGCGGATACACAGATACGCAGTATTTT
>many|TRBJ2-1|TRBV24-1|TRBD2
CATAGGTYNEQFF
TGTGCCACCGCGGGGGGGACCTACAATGAGCAGTTCTTC
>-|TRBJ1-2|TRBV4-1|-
CASSQGEGGNYGYTF
TGCGCCAGCAGCCAGGGGGAAGGGGGAAACTATGGCTACACCTTC
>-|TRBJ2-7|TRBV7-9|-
CASSLGHRGEQYF
TGTGCCAGCAGCTTGGGTCATCGTGGAGAGCAGTACTTC